The 32 T cell receptor beta chains reported below all come from one sample, sequenced in a study of shared clonotypes between healthy human individuals (dated by TCRdb to 2018 to 2020). For the CD8 naive samples, CD45RO-negative cells were positively selected for CCR7, yielding a CD45RA+CCR7+ population from which TemRA cells were excluded. Preparation of the library involved the immunoSEQ multiplex PCR assay. Not all clones reach the TCRdb copy of this immuneACCESS table, which keeps in-frame sequences only. Checked studies attribute under half of the gap to unresolved V genes and leave the rest unexplained. The sample table records more than 2 million clones; about 95% of these occur just once. The ten largest clones add up to roughly 1% of the sample. The sequenced sample consisted of naive CD8+ T cells sorted from blood. This specimen's cell subset or site label, per the study, means: CD45RA+CCR7+. The receptors were sampled from a man between 18 and 35 years old in good health.

The CDR3 DNA is TGTGCCAGCAGCCCGACGGGGGAGGAGACCCAGTACTTC. It translates to CASSPTGEETQYF. The rearrangement links TRBV11-2 to TRBJ2-5, with D tentatively TRBD2 (6 bases). Germline assignment: CDR1 SGHAT and CDR2 FQNNGV. Trimming left V 5 bases short and J 5 bases short, with 12 bases between. This CDR3 region has 13 residues.

V gene TRBV25-1 combines with J gene TRBJ2-1; no reliable D call. Germline CDR1 MGHDK, CDR2 SYGVNS. The CDR3 is 17 residues long. Trimming left V 3 bases short and J 0 bases short, with 15 bases between. The CDR3 sequence: CASSDPTGRSSYNEQFF. DNA of the CDR3: TGTGCCAGCAGTGATCCTACCGGACGGAGCTCCTACAATGAGCAGTTCTTC.

The genes are TRBV5-1 and TRBJ2-1; no reliable D call. The CDR3 is 13 amino acids. Germline V lookup: CDR1 SGHRS, CDR2 YFSETQ. V was shortened by 3 bases and J by 7 bases, with 11 bases between the two germline ends. The CDR3 DNA reads TGCGCCAGCAGCTCCGCCGGCTCAAATGAGCAGTTCTTC. Protein sequence: CASSSAGSNEQFF.

The chain couples TRBV5-4 to TRBJ2-1; 15 nucleotides agree with TRBD2. The CDR3 covers 19 residues. V shed 3 bases and J 4 bases; nucleotides not matched to a gene: 11. The germline V gene has CDR1 SGHNT and CDR2 YYREEE (reference sequence). The CDR3 loop is CASSSNSGLAGGNYNEQFF. CDR3 DNA: TGTGCCAGCAGCTCCAACTCGGGACTAGCGGGGGGAAATTACAATGAGCAGTTCTTC.

This clone was detected only once. V and J are TRBV6-6 and TRBJ1-5; no clear D gene. Germline V gene sequence: CDR1 MNHNY, CDR2 SVGAGI (reference sequence). The V gene lost 6 bases and the J gene lost 0 bases, with 9 bases spanning the gap. This CDR3 region has 14 residues. The chain's CDR3 is CASSGDYSNQPQHF. The CDR3 DNA sequence: TGTGCCAGCAGCGGAGACTATAGCAATCAGCCCCAGCATTTT.

The chain employs TRBV5-4 and TRBJ1-1, with D unresolved. The CDR3 covers 14 residues. V lost 1 base and J 4 bases, leaving 11 bases between the germline ends. Germline loops: CDR1 SGHNT, CDR2 YYREEE (reference sequence). CDR3 loop: CASSLQYVSTEAFF. The CDR3 DNA sequence: TGTGCCAGCAGCTTGCAGTACGTGAGCACTGAAGCTTTCTTT.

The chain links TRBV2 to TRBJ1-4; D is perhaps TRBD1 (5 bases). The CDR3 sequence is 16 residues long. Trimming removed 5 bases from V and 2 bases from J, with 15 bases in between. Germline-derived CDR1 and CDR2 are SNHLY and FYNNEI. The DNA for the CDR3 is TGTGCCAGCAGTTTAGCTGGGGGTACGACTAATGAAAAACTGTTTTTT. It translates to CASSLAGGTTNEKLFF.

The gene calls are TRBV7-2 and TRBJ2-5; the D is unclear. Germline V gene data show CDR1 as SGHTA and CDR2 as FQGNSA. The CDR3 spans 15 residues. Trimming removed 4 bases at V and 4 bases at J, with 16 bases between. The CDR3 region has the DNA TGTGCCAGCAGCTCAATGACGGTGGCCCGAGAGACCCAGTACTTC. Translation gives CASSSMTVARETQYF. Drawing the rest from reference TRBV7-2 and TRBJ2-5, the complete variable domain is GAGVSQSPSNKVTEKGKDVELRCDPISGHTALYWYRQSLGQGLEFLIYFQGNSAPDKSGLPSDRFSAERTGGSVSTLTIQRTQQEDSAVYLCASSSMTVARETQYFGPGTRLLVL.

With respect to this clone: This sample also contains other DNA sequences that code for the same CDR3. The chain uses TRBV6-1 and TRBJ2-1, with no clear D. The CDR3 covers 13 residues. V was pared by 6 bases and J by 0 bases, with 6 bases between. Germline values: CDR1 MNHNS, CDR2 SASEGT. The CDR3 sequence is CASRESSYNEQFF. The CDR3 coding sequence is TGTGCCAGCAGGGAAAGCTCCTACAATGAGCAGTTCTTC.

This clone was recorded a few times. The gene calls are TRBV25-1 and TRBJ1-5, with 8 bases that match TRBD1. The CDR3 length is 14 residues. The V gene end was trimmed by 4 bases and the J gene end by 6 bases; junction bases not matched to a gene: 5. CDR1 and CDR2 (germline): MGHDK, SYGVNS. CDR3 DNA sequence: TGTGCCAGCAGTGTGACAGGGGACGCTCAGCCCCAGCATTTT. It specifies CASSVTGDAQPQHF.

The chain joins TRBV6-1 to TRBJ2-1; TRBD1 matches at 7 bases. CDR3 length: 16 residues. Trimming at V came to 2 bases and at J to 4 bases, leaving 8 bases not matched to a gene. Germline V lookup: CDR1 MNHNS, CDR2 SASEGT. CDR3 in DNA: TGTGCCAGCAGTGAACTGACCGGGACAGAGTACAATGAGCAGTTCTTC. As protein: CASSELTGTEYNEQFF.

On this clone: The same CDR3 can be traced to other DNA sequences in this sample. The chain employs TRBV2 and TRBJ2-7; TRBD2 aligns across 7 bases. This CDR3 region has 12 residues. The germline V gene encodes CDR1 SNHLY and CDR2 FYNNEI. V lost 8 bases to trimming and J lost 3 bases; unmatched junction nucleotides: 4. In nucleotides, the CDR3 is TGTGCCAGCGGCGGCGGGAGCTACGAGCAGTACTTC. Its protein product is CASGGGSYEQYF.

The genes are TRBV27 and TRBJ2-7; possibly TRBD2 for D (6 bases). CDR1 is MNHEY, CDR2 SMNVEV, per germline (reference sequence). V shed 0 bases and J shed 4 bases, with 16 bases lying between them. The CDR3 contains 16 residues. CDR3 nucleotide sequence: TGTGCCAGCAGTTTATCGGCGGGGTCTCTTGTATACGAGCAGTACTTC. Translating it yields CASSLSAGSLVYEQYF.

Only one count was recorded for this clone. The chain employs TRBV4-3 and TRBJ2-1; D possibly uses TRBD1 or TRBD2 (5 bases each). The V end lost 1 base, the J end lost 9 bases, and 16 bases lay between the germline ends. The CDR3 sequence is 15 residues long. Germline CDR1 and CDR2: LGHNA and YSLEER. Here the CDR3 DNA reads TGCGCCAGCAGCCAAGCCAACTGGGGGTCGGGTGAGCAGTTCTTC. Amino acids: CASSQANWGSGEQFF.

This sequence joins TRBV6-1 and TRBJ2-7, with TRBD1 matching 7 bases. V trimming: 6 bases; J trimming: 2 bases; junction bases outside the gene matches: 10. Germline CDR1 and CDR2: MNHNS and SASEGT. CDR3 length equals 15 residues. The CDR3 loop is CASRENRGVAYEQYF. The CDR3 DNA sequence: TGTGCCAGCAGAGAAAACAGGGGCGTAGCCTACGAGCAGTACTTC.

V and J are TRBV6-5 and TRBJ2-7; a weak D match, TRBD2 (6 bases). Trimming took 0 bases from V and 2 from J, leaving 11 bases between them. The germline CDR1 and CDR2 sequences are MNHEY and SVGAGI. The CDR3 totals 15 residues. CDR3 sequence: CASSYSGSGTYEQYF. CDR3 nucleotide sequence: TGTGCCAGCAGTTACTCGGGTAGCGGTACCTACGAGCAGTACTTC.

The CDR3 loop is CASSALTGAYEQYF. In DNA form, the CDR3 reads TGTGCCAGCAGTGCTTTGACAGGGGCCTACGAGCAGTACTTC. The chain recombines TRBV2 with TRBJ2-7, with TRBD1 matching 8 bases. This CDR3 has 14 residues. From germline, CDR1 is SNHLY and CDR2 FYNNEI. V trimming: 4 bases; J trimming: 2 bases; junction bases outside the gene matches: 4.

The rearrangement joins TRBV6-5 to TRBJ2-5; weak D call: TRBD2 (5 bases). The CDR3 covers 14 residues. V was pared by 4 bases and J by 4 bases, with 13 bases between. Germline assignment: CDR1 MNHEY and CDR2 SVGAGI. For the CDR3, the DNA is TGTGCCAGCAGTTCACGGGGTAGCTTAGAGACCCAGTACTTC. It yields the protein CASSSRGSLETQYF.

The chain couples TRBV13 to TRBJ2-7, with D perhaps matching TRBD2 (6 bases). The CDR3 sequence is 14 residues long. Trimming stripped 5 bases from V and 0 bases from J, with 11 bases between. Germline V lookup: CDR1 PRHDT, CDR2 FYEKMQ (reference sequence). CDR3 amino acids: CASSAGGASYEQYF. In DNA, the CDR3 is TGTGCCAGCAGCGCCGGAGGGGCCTCCTACGAGCAGTACTTC.

The chain uses TRBV2 and TRBJ2-3; D uncertain. V was trimmed by 5 bases and J by 4 bases, leaving 7 bases between them. Looked up from germline, CDR1 is SNHLY and CDR2 is FYNNEI. The CDR3 contains 12 residues. The CDR3 DNA sequence: TGTGCCAGCAGTTGGCCAGCAGATACGCAGTATTTT. It encodes CASSWPADTQYF.

The rearrangement joins TRBV7-9 to TRBJ1-1, with D perhaps TRBD1 (5 bases). The CDR3 spans 12 residues. Trimming stripped 5 bases from V and 6 bases from J, with 10 bases between. CDR1 is SEHNR, CDR2 FQNEAQ, per germline (reference sequence). CDR3 sequence: CASSLWDAEAFF. CDR3 DNA sequence: TGTGCCAGCAGCCTTTGGGACGCTGAAGCTTTCTTT. Variable domain in full (rest from reference TRBV7-9 and TRBJ1-1): DTGVSQNPRHKITKRGQNVTFRCDPISEHNRLYWYRQTLGQGPEFLTYFQNEAQLEKSRLLSDRFSAERPKGSFSTLEIQRTEQGDSAMYLCASSLWDAEAFFGQGTRLTVV.

The genes are TRBV30 and TRBJ2-2, with D unclear. V dropped 0 bases and J dropped 0 bases, with 8 bases sitting between them. CDR3 length: 15 amino acids. Germline V gene sequence: CDR1 GTSNPN, CDR2 SVGIG (reference sequence). CDR3 amino acids: CAWSVAGANTGELFF. The CDR3 DNA is TGTGCCTGGAGTGTAGCCGGTGCGAACACCGGGGAGCTGTTTTTT.

The chain recombines TRBV6-6 with TRBJ1-1, with no clear D. The CDR3 consists of 13 residues. The germline V and J ends were trimmed by 3 bases and 2 bases, with 7 bases remaining between them. Germline values: CDR1 MNHNY, CDR2 SVGAGI (reference sequence). CDR3 loop: CASSYWSNTEAFF. The CDR3 bases are TGTGCCAGCAGTTATTGGAGTAACACTGAAGCTTTCTTT.

The gene calls are TRBV7-9 and TRBJ2-7, with 7 bases matching TRBD2. The germline V gene has CDR1 SEHNR and CDR2 FQNEAQ (reference sequence). The CDR3 loop spans 16 amino acids. Germline trimming cut 1 base from V and 2 bases from J; bases unmatched to any gene: 8. CDR3 region: CASSLGGEGIPYEQYF. As DNA, the CDR3 is TGTGCCAGCAGCTTAGGGGGGGAGGGAATCCCCTACGAGCAGTACTTC. Filled out from reference TRBV7-9 and TRBJ2-7, the complete variable domain reads DTGVSQNPRHKITKRGQNVTFRCDPISEHNRLYWYRQTLGQGPEFLTYFQNEAQLEKSRLLSDRFSAERPKGSFSTLEIQRTEQGDSAMYLCASSLGGEGIPYEQYFGPGTRLTVT.

The genes are TRBV29-1 and TRBJ1-2; 8 positions agree with TRBD1. The germline CDR1 and CDR2 sequences are SQVTM and ANQGSEA. V gave up 6 bases and J gave up 6 bases; unmatched junction bases: 9. The CDR3 has 13 amino acids. The CDR3 bases are TGCAGCGTCCTTGGACAGGGTTTGAATGGCTACACCTTC. Amino acid sequence: CSVLGQGLNGYTF.

The count of this clone is one. The genes are TRBV28 and TRBJ1-4; tentative D call: TRBD1 (6 bases). The CDR3 runs to 13 residues. The V and J ends lost 5 bases and 13 bases respectively, with 17 bases between them. Germline values: CDR1 MDHEN, CDR2 SYDVKM. In DNA, the CDR3 is TGTGCCAGCAGTCAAACAGGGTTAGAGGGACTGTTTTTT. Translated, it gives CASSQTGLEGLFF.

The chain employs TRBV7-9 and TRBJ2-2; no clear D gene. The CDR3 contains 13 residues. The V end lost 5 bases, the J end lost 4 bases, and 8 bases lay between the germline ends. CDR1 and CDR2 from the germline V gene are SEHNR and FQNEAQ (reference sequence). In nucleotides, the CDR3 is TGTGCCAGCAGCGCCCACTTCACCGGGGAGCTGTTTTTT. It codes for CASSAHFTGELFF.

This clone was detected once. This chain links TRBV7-9 with TRBJ1-1; 8 bases map to TRBD1. The germline gives CDR1 SEHNR, CDR2 FQNEAQ (reference sequence). J lost 4 bases, V lost 5 bases, and 12 bases had no gene match. This CDR3 is 16 amino acids long. CDR3 protein: CASSPPVRGLGTEAFF. DNA of the CDR3: TGTGCCAGCAGCCCACCGGTCAGGGGGCTGGGCACTGAAGCTTTCTTT.

The rearrangement uses TRBV4-1 and TRBJ2-3; 9 positions agree with TRBD2. The V gene end was trimmed by 1 base and the J gene end by 2 bases; junction bases not matched to a gene: 4. The CDR3 contains 16 residues. Germline loops: CDR1 MGHRA, CDR2 YSYEKL. The CDR3 loop reads CASSQVAGGDTDTQYF. The CDR3 region has the DNA TGCGCCAGCAGCCAAGTTGCGGGGGGGGACACAGATACGCAGTATTTT.

CDR3 nucleotides: TGTGCCAGCAGCCTAATTGGGGGGGACACTGAAGCTTTCTTT. Protein sequence: CASSLIGGDTEAFF. V usage is TRBV7-9 and J usage is TRBJ1-1, with a possible D match to TRBD1 (5 bases). This CDR3 has 14 amino acids. Trimming cost V 5 bases and J 3 bases, with 13 bases left between them. Germline V gives CDR1 SEHNR, CDR2 FQNEAQ (reference sequence).

The V and J genes are TRBV9 and TRBJ2-5; unclear D gene. V lost 4 bases, J lost 2 bases, and 9 bases lay in between. The germline V gene has CDR1 SGDLS and CDR2 YYNGEE. CDR3 length equals 13 residues. CDR3 sequence: CASSPQAQETQYF. CDR3 DNA sequence: TGTGCCAGCAGCCCCCAGGCACAAGAGACCCAGTACTTC.

On this clone: Different DNA sequences within this sample yield the same CDR3. The rearrangement links TRBV4-3 to TRBJ2-7; D remains unclear. Germline values: CDR1 LGHNA, CDR2 YSLEER. The CDR3 runs 15 residues. Trimming stripped 0 bases from V and 1 base from J, with 10 bases between. The CDR3 DNA reads as TGCGCCAGCAGCCAAGACAGTGACGGATCCTACGAGCAGTACTTC. Translated: CASSQDSDGSYEQYF.